In its sample, the clone carrying this T cell receptor beta chain was seen a few times. The data stem from a study of blood T cell repertoires in COVID-19. Only in-frame clones appear in the TCRdb table, and some are missing; sequencing was by immunoSEQ multiplex PCR. There are tens of thousands of clones in the sample; approximately 80% occur only once, and approximately 18% lies in the top ten. CDR1 and CDR2 from the germline V gene are SGHRS and YFSETQ. The V end lost 2 bases, the J end lost 4 bases, and 14 bases lay between the germline ends. The CDR3 sequence is 15 residues long. The chain links TRBV5-1 to TRBJ2-3, with a tentative D call TRBD1 (6 bases). Specimen: peripheral blood. The sequence derives from a man in his 60s with acute or convalescent COVID-19. The CDR3 loop reads CASSLSAGVADTQYF. The CDR3 nucleotides read TGCGCCAGCAGCTTATCCGCAGGGGTCGCAGATACGCAGTATTTT.